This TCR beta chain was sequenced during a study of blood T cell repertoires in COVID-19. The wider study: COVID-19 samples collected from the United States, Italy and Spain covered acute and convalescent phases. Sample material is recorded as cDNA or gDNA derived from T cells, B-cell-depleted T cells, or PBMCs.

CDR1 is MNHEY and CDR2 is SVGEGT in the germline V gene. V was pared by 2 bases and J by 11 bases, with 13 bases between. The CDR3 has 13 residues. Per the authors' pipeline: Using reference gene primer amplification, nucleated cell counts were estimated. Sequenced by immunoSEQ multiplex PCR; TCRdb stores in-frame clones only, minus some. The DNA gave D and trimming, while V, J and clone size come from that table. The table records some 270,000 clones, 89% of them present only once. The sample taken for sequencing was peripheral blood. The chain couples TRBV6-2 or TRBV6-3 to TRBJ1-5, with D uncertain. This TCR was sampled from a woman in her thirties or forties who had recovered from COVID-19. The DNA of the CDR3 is TGTGCCAGCAGTTACGGCCTCTCGGGAGCCCAGCATTTT. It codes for CASSYGLSGAQHF.